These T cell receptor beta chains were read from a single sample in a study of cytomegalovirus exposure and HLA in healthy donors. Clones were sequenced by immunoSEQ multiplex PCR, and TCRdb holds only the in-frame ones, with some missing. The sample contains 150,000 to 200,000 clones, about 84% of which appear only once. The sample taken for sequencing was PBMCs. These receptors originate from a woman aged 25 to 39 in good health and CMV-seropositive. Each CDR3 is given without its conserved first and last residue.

cdr3_aa: ASSPRGGRGTDTQY
cdr3_length: 14
v_call: TRBV27

cdr3_aa: ASSSYREWTEAF
cdr3_length: 12
v_call: TRBV7-2

cdr3_aa: ASSLRAAYEQY
cdr3_length: 11
v_call: TRBV7-9

cdr3_aa: ASGFPTSGRMSGEQY
cdr3_length: 15
v_call: TRBV12-5

cdr3_aa: ASRTSNQPQH
cdr3_length: 10
v_call: TRBV6-5

cdr3_aa: ASSGSGGWREQF
cdr3_length: 12
v_call: TRBV2

cdr3_aa: ASSLNFDSRKDTQY
cdr3_length: 14
v_call: TRBV7-2

cdr3_aa: ASSRTGGNYGYT
cdr3_length: 12
v_call: TRBV4-3

cdr3_aa: ASSLRGNQPQH
cdr3_length: 11
v_call: TRBV7-8

cdr3_aa: ASSFWTANTGELF
cdr3_length: 13
v_call: TRBV11-2

cdr3_aa: ASSQTTGSNSYSPLH
cdr3_length: 15
v_call: TRBV4-1

cdr3_aa: AISPGQAYEQY
cdr3_length: 11
v_call: TRBV10-3

cdr3_aa: ASQDRVLSNSPLH
cdr3_length: 13
v_call: TRBV27

cdr3_aa: ASTPGQSGNTIY
cdr3_length: 12
v_call: TRBV6-1

cdr3_aa: ASSPEIGGLGNTIY
cdr3_length: 14
v_call: TRBV5-1

cdr3_aa: ASSKVGGLYEQY
cdr3_length: 12
v_call: TRBV21-1

cdr3_aa: ASSSGTGGFQQY
cdr3_length: 12
v_call: TRBV11-3

cdr3_aa: ASSYRGVVTEAF
cdr3_length: 12
v_call: TRBV5-6

cdr3_aa: ASSADRDQPQH
cdr3_length: 11
v_call: TRBV7-2

cdr3_aa: ASRQGAQRGVDSNQPQH
cdr3_length: 17
v_call: TRBV19

cdr3_aa: ASSPPPRVSAYGYT
cdr3_length: 14
v_call: TRBV13

cdr3_aa: ASSPWRGEGGIDTQY
cdr3_length: 15
v_call: TRBV7-9

cdr3_aa: ASSIGGVNTEAF
cdr3_length: 12
v_call: TRBV19

cdr3_aa: ASSPALAVPAQETQY
cdr3_length: 15
v_call: TRBV28

cdr3_aa: ASSYGSADQETQY
cdr3_length: 13
v_call: TRBV6-5

cdr3_aa: ASSSFPDNLPRTPLH
cdr3_length: 15
v_call: TRBV28

cdr3_aa: ASSVVPPSSGCRDTQY
cdr3_length: 16
v_call: TRBV9

cdr3_aa: ASSQLGEEDTQY
cdr3_length: 12
v_call: TRBV4-1

cdr3_aa: ASSPTSGGAYEQY
cdr3_length: 13
v_call: TRBV18

cdr3_aa: ASSLSGGRETQY
cdr3_length: 12
v_call: TRBV18

cdr3_aa: ASSQQGSNTGELF
cdr3_length: 13
v_call: TRBV4-1

cdr3_aa: ASSHLVRGRLGEKLF
cdr3_length: 15
v_call: TRBV4-1

cdr3_aa: ASSRPTGGGTEAF
cdr3_length: 13
v_call: TRBV7-9

cdr3_aa: ASSESSASGRQETQY
cdr3_length: 15
v_call: TRBV10-1

cdr3_aa: ASSLNSEAF
cdr3_length: 9
v_call: TRBV7-9

cdr3_aa: ASSRTTETGNTIY
cdr3_length: 13
v_call: TRBV7-6

cdr3_aa: ASSAGGRGNEQF
cdr3_length: 12
v_call: TRBV19

cdr3_aa: ASSPPGTENTEAF
cdr3_length: 13
v_call: TRBV28

cdr3_aa: ASSLLRTDTQY
cdr3_length: 11
v_call: TRBV7-9

cdr3_aa: ASSLGTSGAIDTQY
cdr3_length: 14
v_call: TRBV7-3

cdr3_aa: ASSPIGQGGGTEAF
cdr3_length: 14
v_call: TRBV4-2